This T cell receptor (beta chain) was sequenced in a study of shared T cell receptors in the human thymus. The repertoire was sequenced with immunoSEQ multiplex PCR; TCRdb's copy has only in-frame clones and lacks some. Here the sample spans about 400,000 clones, about 95% being singletons. What was sequenced was thymocytes. The source of this sequence is a human donor.

The CDR3 DNA sequence: TGTGCCAGCAGTTACACACGGCACGGGAGGTCCCTCGAGCAGTACTTC. The encoded protein is CASSYTRHGRSLEQYF. The V and J genes are TRBV6-5 and TRBJ2-7, with 7 bases matching TRBD2. Germline lookup yields CDR1 MNHEY and CDR2 SVGAGI. Trimming removed 2 bases from V and 6 bases from J; junction bases left unmatched: 13. The CDR3 contains 16 residues.